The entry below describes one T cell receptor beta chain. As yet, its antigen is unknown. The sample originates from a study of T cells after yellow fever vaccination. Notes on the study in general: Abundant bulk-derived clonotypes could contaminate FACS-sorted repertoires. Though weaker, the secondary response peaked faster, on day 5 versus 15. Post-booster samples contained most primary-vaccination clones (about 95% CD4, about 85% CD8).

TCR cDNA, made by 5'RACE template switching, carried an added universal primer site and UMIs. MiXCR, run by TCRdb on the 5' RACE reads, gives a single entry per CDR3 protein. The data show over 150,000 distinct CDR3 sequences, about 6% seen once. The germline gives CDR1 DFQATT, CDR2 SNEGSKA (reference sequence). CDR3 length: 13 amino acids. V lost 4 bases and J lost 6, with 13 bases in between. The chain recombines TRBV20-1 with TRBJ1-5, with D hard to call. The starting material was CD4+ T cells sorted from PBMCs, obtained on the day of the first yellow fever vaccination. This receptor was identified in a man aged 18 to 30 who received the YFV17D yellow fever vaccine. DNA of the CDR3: TGCAGTGCTATCGGCATTTTTGGTCAGCCCCAGCATTTT. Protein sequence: CSAIGIFGQPQHF.